The next 3 T cell receptor beta chains were all read from a single sample in a study of beta chain features in type 1 diabetes. Whole-study findings and limits: A moderate, significant TCRB CDR3 shortening appeared in type 1 diabetes across four CD4+ subsets.

Antigens of these TCRs are unknown. Of the isolated RNA, all was reverse transcribed, and so the sequenced material was expressed TCRB transcripts. Assay: immunoSEQ multiplex PCR; the TCRdb copy retains only in-frame clones and omits some. This sample has 640,000 or so clones, with over 11% found just once. The sample comprised naive CD4+ T cells from blood. These receptor sequences come from a young man with type 1 diabetes.

This chain links TRBV9 with TRBJ2-3, with 7 bases identical to TRBD2. The CDR3 has 18 residues. CDR1 SGDLS and CDR2 YYNGEE come from the germline V gene. The ends lost 0 bases at V and 0 bases at J; junction bases unmatched: 10. DNA of the CDR3: TGTGCCAGCAGCGTAGGAGGCGGGGGAACTACTAGCACAGATACGCAGTATTTT. Translation gives CASSVGGGGTTSTDTQYF.

This rearrangement joins TRBV7-2 to TRBJ1-1, with D unclear. V lost 4 bases and J lost 2, with 14 bases in between. The germline CDR1 and CDR2 sequences are SGHTA and FQGNSA. CDR3 length equals 15 residues. The CDR3 nucleotides read TGTGCCAGCAGCTATTACATCCGGGATAACACTGAAGCTTTCTTT. It yields the protein CASSYYIRDNTEAFF.

V and J are TRBV7-9 and TRBJ2-1, with D perhaps TRBD2 (6 bases). Germline V gene lookup returns CDR1 SEHNR and CDR2 FQNEAQ (reference sequence). Trimming shortened V by 5 bases and J by 9 bases, and 20 bases separated the two germline ends. CDR3 length equals 15 residues. The CDR3 DNA sequence: TGTGCCAGCAGCAGCTCCGGGACTCCAGTGAGTGAGCAGTTCTTC. It specifies CASSSSGTPVSEQFF.